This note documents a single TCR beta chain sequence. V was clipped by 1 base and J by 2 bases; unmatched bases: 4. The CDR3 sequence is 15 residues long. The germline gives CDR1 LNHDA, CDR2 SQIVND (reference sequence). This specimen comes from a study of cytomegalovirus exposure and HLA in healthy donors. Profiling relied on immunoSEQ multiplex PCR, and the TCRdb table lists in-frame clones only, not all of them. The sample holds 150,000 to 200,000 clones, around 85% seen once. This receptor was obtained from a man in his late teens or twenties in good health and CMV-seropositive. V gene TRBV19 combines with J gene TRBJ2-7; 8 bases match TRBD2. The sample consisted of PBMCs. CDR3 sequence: CASSIGATSAYEQYF. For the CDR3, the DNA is TGTGCCAGTAGTATAGGTGCGACTAGCGCCTACGAGCAGTACTTC.